What follows are 20 T cell receptor beta chains derived from one specimen sequenced in a study of technical replicates of blood from several donors. Data came from immunoSEQ multiplex PCR; TCRdb stores just in-frame clones and leaves some out. Counted here are approximately 60,000 clones, around 87% occurring once; the ten biggest clones make up less than 5.5%. What was sequenced was PBMCs. Every receptor here comes from a human donor in good health. Some clones in this sample may be carry-over from other donors' samples.

CDR3 DNA: TGTGCCAGTAGTATTCAGGGGATAGATACGCAGTATTTT. Protein sequence: CASSIQGIDTQYF. The chain carries TRBV19 and TRBJ2-3; D may be TRBD1 (6 bases). This CDR3 region has 13 residues. Trimming shortened V by 3 bases and J by 5 bases, and 9 bases separated the two germline ends. CDR1 and CDR2 from the germline V gene are LNHDA and SQIVND (reference sequence).

V gene TRBV7-2 combines with J gene TRBJ1-5, with a tentative D call TRBD1 (6 bases). Trimming removed 5 bases from V and 5 bases from J, with 10 bases in between. CDR1 SGHTA and CDR2 FQGNSA come from the germline V gene. This CDR3 is 13 amino acids long. This chain's CDR3 is CASSPDSYQPQHF. The CDR3 DNA reads TGTGCCAGCAGCCCGGACAGTTATCAGCCCCAGCATTTT.

The gene calls are TRBV6-1 and TRBJ2-3; a weak D match, TRBD2 (5 bases). Trimming shortened V by 2 bases and J by 0 bases, and 12 bases separated the two germline ends. Germline V gene lookup returns CDR1 MNHNS and CDR2 SASEGT. The CDR3 is 16 residues long. CDR3 sequence: CASSEFGRGSTDTQYF. CDR3 DNA sequence: TGTGCCAGCAGTGAATTTGGGAGAGGGAGCACAGATACGCAGTATTTT.

The rearrangement joins TRBV5-1 to TRBJ2-7; TRBD1 agrees at 9 bases. The CDR3 loop spans 13 amino acids. Trimming removed 4 bases from V and 3 bases from J; junction bases left unmatched: 2. The V gene's germline CDR1 is SGHRS and CDR2 YFSETQ. CDR3: CASSTTGGYEQYF. The CDR3 region has the DNA TGCGCCAGCAGCACGACAGGGGGCTACGAGCAGTACTTC.

The chain employs TRBV5-1 and TRBJ2-7, with 9 nucleotides matching TRBD1. CDR1 SGHRS and CDR2 YFSETQ come from the germline V gene. J was trimmed by 4 bases and V by 4 bases; bases with no gene match: 9. CDR3 length: 15 amino acids. The CDR3 here is CASSRTGAETYEQYF. DNA of the CDR3: TGCGCCAGCAGCCGGACAGGGGCAGAAACGTACGAGCAGTACTTC.

V usage is TRBV13 and J usage is TRBJ2-4; 8 bases align to TRBD2. Trimming at V came to 3 bases and at J to 8 bases, leaving 3 bases not matched to a gene. The CDR3 covers 13 residues. The germline V gene encodes CDR1 PRHDT and CDR2 FYEKMQ (reference sequence). The CDR3 protein is CASSLQRGHIQYF. The CDR3, as DNA: TGTGCCAGCAGCTTGCAGCGGGGGCACATTCAGTACTTC.

In its sample, this clone was seen once. The rearrangement uses TRBV18 and TRBJ2-3; 8 bases match TRBD2. The CDR3 is 14 amino acids. Trimming removed 4 bases from V and 4 bases from J; junction bases left unmatched: 4. The germline CDR1 and CDR2 sequences are KGHSH and LQKENI. The CDR3 coding sequence is TGTGCCAGCTCACTAGGACTAGCAGCAGATACGCAGTATTTT. Translating it yields CASSLGLAADTQYF.

The V and J genes are TRBV5-4 and TRBJ2-3, with D possibly TRBD1 on 6 matching bases. Germline values: CDR1 SGHNT, CDR2 YYREEE (reference sequence). V was pared by 4 bases and J by 4 bases, with 16 bases between. CDR3 length: 15 amino acids. CDR3 region: CASSPIGGQADTQYF. The CDR3 DNA is TGTGCCAGCAGCCCGATTGGGGGCCAAGCAGATACGCAGTATTTT.

The J gene is TRBJ2-7, the V gene TRBV7-2, with 12 bases identical to TRBD2. V lost 5 bases, J lost 4 bases, and 3 bases stayed unmatched. CDR1 and CDR2 (germline): SGHTA, FQGNSA. The CDR3 loop spans 14 amino acids. CDR3 in DNA: TGTGCCAGCAGCCCGGGACTAGCGGGTTACGAGCAGTACTTC. Translation gives CASSPGLAGYEQYF.

V gene TRBV7-2 combines with J gene TRBJ1-2; no definite D call. This CDR3 comprises 12 residues. Per the germline V gene, CDR1 is SGHTA and CDR2 is FQGNSA. V was clipped by 0 bases and J by 8 bases, with 7 bases between them. CDR3 sequence: CASSLAGVGYTF. The CDR3 DNA is TGTGCCAGCAGCTTAGCCGGAGTAGGCTACACCTTC.

This rearrangement joins TRBV5-4 to TRBJ2-1; 8 positions agree with TRBD2. The CDR3 is 15 residues long. The V and J ends lost 4 bases and 6 bases, in that order; junction bases with no gene match: 9. The germline V gene has CDR1 SGHNT and CDR2 YYREEE (reference sequence). CDR3 in amino acids: CASSPGLAGFNEQFF. The CDR3, as DNA: TGTGCCAGCAGCCCCGGGCTAGCGGGCTTCAATGAGCAGTTCTTC.

V gene TRBV7-8 combines with J gene TRBJ1-1, with D maybe TRBD1 (5 bases). V was trimmed by 5 bases and J by 1 base, leaving 8 bases between them. Germline CDR1 SGHVS, CDR2 FQNEAQ. This CDR3 comprises 13 residues. The CDR3, as DNA: TGTGCCAGCAGCCGCGACAGGAACACTGAAGCTTTCTTT. Amino acids: CASSRDRNTEAFF.

The chain employs TRBV7-9 and TRBJ2-1; 9 bases fit TRBD2. CDR1 and CDR2 from the germline V gene are SEHNR and FQNEAQ (reference sequence). Trimming removed 5 bases from V and 5 bases from J; junction bases left unmatched: 10. CDR3 length: 16 residues. For the CDR3, the DNA is TGTGCCAGCAGCGAAAGTATAGCGGGAGAGGACAATGAGCAGTTCTTC. Its translation: CASSESIAGEDNEQFF.

This clone showed up just once. The chain carries TRBV30 and TRBJ1-5, with D perhaps matching TRBD1 (5 bases). In germline, CDR1 is GTSNPN, CDR2 SVGIG (reference sequence). Trimming shortened V by 2 bases and J by 7 bases, and 12 bases separated the two germline ends. This CDR3 comprises 13 residues. This CDR3 reads CAWSRAGWQPQHF. The CDR3 bases are TGTGCCTGGAGTCGAGCAGGGTGGCAGCCCCAGCATTTT.

This clone was seen at least ten times. The V and J genes are TRBV2 and TRBJ2-2, with 7 nucleotides matching TRBD2. Germline CDR1 and CDR2: SNHLY and FYNNEI. The CDR3 is 14 amino acids. The ends lost 7 bases at V and 1 base at J; junction bases unmatched: 3. The CDR3: CASNAGVNTGELFF. The DNA of the CDR3 is TGTGCCAGCAACGCGGGGGTGAACACCGGGGAGCTGTTTTTT.

This chain joins TRBV27 and TRBJ2-1; 7 positions agree with TRBD2. The V gene end was trimmed by 5 bases and the J gene end by 5 bases; junction bases not matched to a gene: 12. The V gene's germline CDR1 is MNHEY and CDR2 SMNVEV (reference sequence). The CDR3 consists of 16 residues. The CDR3 protein is CASSPWGLAGHNEQFF. The DNA for the CDR3 is TGTGCCAGCAGTCCCTGGGGGTTAGCGGGCCACAATGAGCAGTTCTTC.

This chain connects TRBV7-2 to TRBJ1-5; TRBD1 aligns across 9 bases. The CDR3 consists of 14 residues. V was pared by 4 bases and J by 4 bases, with 2 bases of the junction left unmatched. Germline CDR1 and CDR2: SGHTA and FQGNSA. CDR3 protein: CASSSDRGNQPQHF. For the CDR3, the DNA is TGTGCCAGCAGCTCAGACAGGGGGAATCAGCCCCAGCATTTT. The entire variable domain, with the rest obtained from reference TRBV7-2 and TRBJ1-5, is as follows: GAGVSQSPSNKVTEKGKDVELRCDPISGHTALYWYRQSLGQGLEFLIYFQGNSAPDKSGLPSDRFSAERTGGSVSTLTIQRTQQEDSAVYLCASSSDRGNQPQHFGDGTRLSIL.

The chain employs TRBV7-9 and TRBJ1-5, with D maybe TRBD1 (5 bases). V gave up 5 bases and J gave up 9 bases, with 14 bases separating them. Germline V gene sequence: CDR1 SEHNR, CDR2 FQNEAQ (reference sequence). The CDR3 has 13 residues. This CDR3 is CASSRGRSRPQHF. CDR3 DNA sequence: TGTGCCAGCAGCAGGGGCCGGAGTCGGCCCCAGCATTTT.

This clone turned up a few times. The chain recombines TRBV25-1 with TRBJ1-5, with 7 bases matching TRBD1. The junction had 9 bases not matched to a gene; V was cut back by 8 bases and J by 8 bases. Germline V lookup: CDR1 MGHDK, CDR2 SYGVNS. This CDR3 has 13 amino acids. CDR3: CASYDGTDEPQHF. In DNA, the CDR3 is TGTGCCAGCTACGATGGGACAGACGAGCCCCAGCATTTT.

The rearrangement joins TRBV6-6 to TRBJ2-7; D is possibly TRBD2 (6 bases). With 5 bases removed from V and 7 bases from J, the gap between germline ends came to 18 bases. The CDR3 spans 14 residues. Germline CDR1 reads MNHNY; CDR2 reads SVGAGI (reference sequence). The CDR3 spells CASSPLEGAGEQYF. The CDR3, as DNA: TGTGCCAGCAGTCCGCTCGAGGGTGCGGGGGAGCAGTACTTC.